This T cell receptor (beta chain) stems from a study of cytomegalovirus exposure and HLA in healthy donors. On this clone: As yet, its antigen is unknown.

Findings of the study overall: As a later analysis revealed, the rate of TCR association differed by HLA locus, with DRB1 most and HLA-C fewest. Later on, a genetic analysis was performed. It linked a missense variant in DCLRE1C with V- and J-gene trimming of TCR beta. Overall, around 150 TCR beta chains were annotated as cytomegalovirus-associated.

Both 60 Vbeta primers and 13 Jbeta primers went into the PCR. Per the study methods: Later, an analysis found some 80 million unique TCR beta chains, and around 12 million of these were shared. Clones were sequenced by immunoSEQ multiplex PCR, and TCRdb holds only the in-frame ones, with some missing. D and trimming were read from the DNA, whereas the V and J calls and clone size are those reported in that table. The specimen's table records approximately 140,000 clones. This CDR3 spans 14 amino acids. Trimming at V came to 4 bases and at J to 6 bases, leaving 8 bases not matched to a gene. From germline, CDR1 is MGHRA and CDR2 YSYEKL.

The rearrangement links TRBV4-1 to TRBJ2-7; 8 nucleotides agree with TRBD1. The TCR comes from a young woman in good health and CMV-seronegative. Sequenced sample: PBMCs. CDR3 DNA: TGCGCCAGCAGCCCCGGACAGGGTTCCGTCGAGCAGTACTTC. Translating it yields CASSPGQGSVEQYF.